The source of this T cell receptor (beta chain) is a study of spatial heterogeneity in lung cancer. For this clonotype: The antigen remains undetermined.

TCRdb re-called the 5' RACE reads through MiXCR, storing one row per CDR3 protein. The sample shows approximately 7,400 distinct CDR3 sequences, under 7.5% of them seen only once. The length of the CDR3 is 13 residues. Trimming cost V 6 bases and J 2 bases, with 9 bases left between them. From germline, CDR1 is MNHEY and CDR2 SVGEGT. Study conclusions and caveats: Ubiquitous and regional nonsynonymous mutation counts were tracked by ubiquitous and regional expanded TCR counts, respectively. Expanded intratumoral alpha and beta TCR counts tracked tumor mutation counts.

Time point described: sample taken at primary tumor resection. Samples were donated by 72 untreated early-stage non-small cell lung cancer patients. V and J are TRBV6-2 or TRBV6-3 and TRBJ2-3; D is undetermined. The origin of this receptor is a male donor with early-stage non-small cell lung cancer. The input for sequencing was lung tumor tissue, taken at surgery. The DNA for the CDR3 is TGTGCCAGCAGGAGACTTAACACAGATACGCAGTATTTT. Its translation is CASRRLNTDTQYF.